The clone carrying this T cell receptor (beta chain) showed up many times. The antigen is undetermined. TCR beta CDR3 regions were amplified from RNA. HTBI primers were the set used in a first-round RT-PCR of the TCR CDR3. TCRdb itself ran the multiplex PCR reads through MiXCR, one entry per CDR3 protein. Altogether about 200,000 distinct CDR3 sequences are present, 15% to 20% being singletons, with the ten largest covering over 35%. Recently diagnosed hyperthyroidism of less than 2 months' duration affected patients aged 18 to 65. Germline loops: CDR1 MNHNS, CDR2 SASEGT. The CDR3 has 16 amino acids. Germline trimming cut 5 bases from V and 1 base from J; bases unmatched to any gene: 7. The record originates from a study of T cells in Graves' hyperthyroidism and ophthalmopathy. Study details: Blood was drawn when the patient was first diagnosed and still untreated. Study results and caveats: Ophthalmopathy was distinguished from stable hyperthyroidism by 13 V-J signatures.

This receptor was taken from a man between 40 and 49 years old with Graves' hyperthyroidism. Source material: blood. This chain uses TRBV6-1 with TRBJ2-5; 10 bases line up with TRBD2. This CDR3 is CASSSSWTSGQETQYF. The CDR3 DNA sequence: TGTGCCAGCAGTAGCTCCTGGACTAGCGGCCAAGAGACCCAGTACTTC.